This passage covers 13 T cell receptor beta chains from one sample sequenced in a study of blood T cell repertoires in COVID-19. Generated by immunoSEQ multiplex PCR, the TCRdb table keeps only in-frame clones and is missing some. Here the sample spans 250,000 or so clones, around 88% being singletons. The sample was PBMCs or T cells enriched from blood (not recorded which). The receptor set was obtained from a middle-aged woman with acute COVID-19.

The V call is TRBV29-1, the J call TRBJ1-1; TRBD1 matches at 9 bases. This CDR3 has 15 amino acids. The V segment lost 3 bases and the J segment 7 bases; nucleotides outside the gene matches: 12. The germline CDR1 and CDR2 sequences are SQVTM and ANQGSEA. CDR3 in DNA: TGCAGCGTTGAGCCACTTGATACAGGGGGCGTTGAAGCTTTCTTT. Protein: CSVEPLDTGGVEAFF.

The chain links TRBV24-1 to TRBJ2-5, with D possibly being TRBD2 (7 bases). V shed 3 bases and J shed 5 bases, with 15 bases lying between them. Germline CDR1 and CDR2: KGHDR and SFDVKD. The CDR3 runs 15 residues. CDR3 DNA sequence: TGTGCCACCAGTGATGCCCGGGGGGCCAGGGAGACCCAGTACTTC. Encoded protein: CATSDARGARETQYF.

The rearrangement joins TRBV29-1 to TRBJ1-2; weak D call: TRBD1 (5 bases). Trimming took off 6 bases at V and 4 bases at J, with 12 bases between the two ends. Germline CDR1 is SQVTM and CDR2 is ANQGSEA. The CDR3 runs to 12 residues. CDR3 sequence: CSVSQGVYGYTF. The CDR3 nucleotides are TGCAGCGTCTCCCAGGGTGTCTATGGCTACACCTTC.

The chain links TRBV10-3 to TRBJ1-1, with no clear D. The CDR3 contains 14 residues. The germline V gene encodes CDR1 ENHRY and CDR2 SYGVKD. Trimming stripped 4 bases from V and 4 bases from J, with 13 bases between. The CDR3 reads CAISVGLGGTEAFF. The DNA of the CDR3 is TGTGCCATCAGTGTGGGCCTGGGAGGCACTGAAGCTTTCTTT.

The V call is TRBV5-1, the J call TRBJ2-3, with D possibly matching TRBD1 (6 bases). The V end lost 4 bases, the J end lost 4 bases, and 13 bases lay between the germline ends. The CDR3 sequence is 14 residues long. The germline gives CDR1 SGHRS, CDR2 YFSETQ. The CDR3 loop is CASSPGGGPDTQYF. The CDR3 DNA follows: TGCGCCAGCAGCCCGGGTGGGGGCCCAGATACGCAGTATTTT.

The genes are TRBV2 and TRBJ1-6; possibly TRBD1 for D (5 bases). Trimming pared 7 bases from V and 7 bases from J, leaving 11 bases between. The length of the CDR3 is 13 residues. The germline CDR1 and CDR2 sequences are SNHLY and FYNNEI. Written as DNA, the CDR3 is TGTGCCAGCAAAGCTGGGGCAAATTCACCCCTCCACTTT. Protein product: CASKAGANSPLHF.

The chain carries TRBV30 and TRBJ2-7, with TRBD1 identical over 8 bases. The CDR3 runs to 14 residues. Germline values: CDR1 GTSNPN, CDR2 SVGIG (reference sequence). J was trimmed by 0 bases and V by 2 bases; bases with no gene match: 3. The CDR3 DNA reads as TGTGCCTGGAGTCCAGGGGGCGGCTCCTACGAGCAGTACTTC. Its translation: CAWSPGGGSYEQYF.

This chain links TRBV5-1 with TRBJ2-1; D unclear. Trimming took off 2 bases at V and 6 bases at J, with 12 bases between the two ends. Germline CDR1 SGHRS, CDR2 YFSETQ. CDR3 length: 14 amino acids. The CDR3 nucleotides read TGCGCCAGCAGCTTCGCATTACCGGGCAATGAGCAGTTCTTC. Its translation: CASSFALPGNEQFF.

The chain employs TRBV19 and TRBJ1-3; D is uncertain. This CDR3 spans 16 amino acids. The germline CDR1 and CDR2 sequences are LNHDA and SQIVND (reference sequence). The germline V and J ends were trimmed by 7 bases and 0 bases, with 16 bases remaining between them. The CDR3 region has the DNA TGTGCCAGTACCCCCCCGGGGATTCTCTCTGGAAACACCATATATTTT. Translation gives CASTPPGILSGNTIYF.

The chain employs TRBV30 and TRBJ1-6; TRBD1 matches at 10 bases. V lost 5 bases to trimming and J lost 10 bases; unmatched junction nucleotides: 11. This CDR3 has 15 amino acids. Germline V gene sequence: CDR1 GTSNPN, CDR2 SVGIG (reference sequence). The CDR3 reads CAWGITGTGESPLHF. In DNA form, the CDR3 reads TGTGCCTGGGGTATCACCGGGACAGGGGAGTCACCCCTCCACTTT.

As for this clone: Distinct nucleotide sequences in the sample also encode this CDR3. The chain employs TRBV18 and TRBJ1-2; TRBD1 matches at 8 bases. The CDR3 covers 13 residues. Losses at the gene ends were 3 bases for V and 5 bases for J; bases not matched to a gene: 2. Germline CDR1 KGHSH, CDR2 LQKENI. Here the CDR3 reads CASSPDREYGYTF. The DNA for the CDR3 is TGTGCCAGCTCACCGGACAGGGAGTATGGCTACACCTTC.

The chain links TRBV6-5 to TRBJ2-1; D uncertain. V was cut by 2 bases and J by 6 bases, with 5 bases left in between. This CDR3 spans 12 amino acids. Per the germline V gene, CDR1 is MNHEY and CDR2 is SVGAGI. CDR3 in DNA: TGTGCCAGCAGTTACCCTTCCAATGAGCAGTTCTTC. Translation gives CASSYPSNEQFF.

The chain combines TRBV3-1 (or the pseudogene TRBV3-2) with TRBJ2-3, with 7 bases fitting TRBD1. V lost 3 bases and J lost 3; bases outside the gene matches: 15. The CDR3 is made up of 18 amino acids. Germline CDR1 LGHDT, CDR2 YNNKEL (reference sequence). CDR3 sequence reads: CASSQIPSETGRTDTQYF. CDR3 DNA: TGTGCCAGCAGCCAGATCCCCTCCGAGACAGGGCGTACAGATACGCAGTATTTT.